The source of this TCR beta chain is a study of molecular identifiers for immune sequencing clone quantification. The overall study: Four of five splits of RNA from roughly 20,000 or 100,000 naive CD8 cells were sequenced in replicates.

TCRdb reprocessed the PCR reads with MiXCR, giving one entry per CDR3 protein. The sample consists of 20,000 to 30,000 distinct CDR3 sequences, about a sixth of them appearing once. The clonotype comes from a human donor in good health. Some libraries in this study had Jurkat cell RNA spiked in. The sequenced sample was naive CD8+ T cells from blood, with Jurkat cell RNA spiked in. Subset noted: FACS-sorted CD8+CD4-CCR7+CD45RA+ naive T cells.

For the CDR3, the DNA is TGTGCCAGCAGCTTAGGAATAGGGGGAGCACAAGAGACCCAGTACTTC. Its translation: CASSLGIGGAQETQYF. The gene calls are TRBV7-9 and TRBJ2-5, with a tentative D call TRBD1 (6 bases). V lost 1 base, J lost 2 bases, and 14 bases lay in between. Germline V lookup: CDR1 SEHNR, CDR2 FQNEAQ (reference sequence). The CDR3 has 16 amino acids.